The sample holds one count of the clone carrying this TCR beta chain. The germline CDR1 and CDR2 sequences are LNHDA and SQIVND (reference sequence). The J segment lost 4 bases and the V segment lost 3 bases, leaving 15 bases of the junction unmatched. CDR3 length: 19 amino acids. Original data processing: Amplified reference gene primers provided the basis for estimating nucleated cell counts. Sequencing was performed with immunoSEQ multiplex PCR; in TCRdb, only in-frame clones are kept and a portion is missing. V and J calls and clone size follow that table, whereas D and trimming were derived from the DNA. This table has about 160,000 clones, roughly 93% appearing once. These data belong to a study of blood T cell repertoires in COVID-19. On the study more broadly: COVID-19 samples collected from the United States, Italy and Spain covered acute and convalescent phases. From T cells, B-cell-depleted T cells, or PBMCs came the material, which was cDNA or gDNA.

The V call is TRBV19, the J call TRBJ2-1; the match to TRBD2 covers 10 bases. The receptor was derived from a woman aged 45 to 65 with acute or convalescent COVID-19. Sequencing was performed on peripheral blood. The CDR3 reads CASSIRASGGQGGYNEQFF. The CDR3, as DNA: TGTGCCAGTAGTATTAGGGCTAGCGGGGGCCAGGGGGGTTACAATGAGCAGTTCTTC.